The 14 T cell receptor beta chains below were found in one sample sequenced in a study of blood T cell repertoires in COVID-19. The data were produced by immunoSEQ multiplex PCR, yet TCRdb's version contains in-frame clones alone and is incomplete. The repertoire holds 150,000 to 200,000 clones, with 75% to 95% as singletons. The sequenced material came from peripheral blood. The receptors were gathered from a man aged 45-65 years with acute or convalescent COVID-19.

The CDR3, as DNA: TGTGCCAGCAGCTTGAATTCGGGCAGGGTTCCCATCTATGGCTACACCTTC. It yields the protein CASSLNSGRVPIYGYTF. The chain joins TRBV5-5 to TRBJ1-2, with D perhaps matching TRBD1 (5 bases). The CDR3 has 17 residues. The V gene lost 1 base and the J gene lost 4 bases, with 20 bases spanning the gap. The germline CDR1 and CDR2 sequences are SGHKS and YYEKEE (reference sequence).

The CDR3 reads CASSLIAGGGTDTQYF. In DNA, the CDR3 is TGTGCCAGCAGCTTAATAGCGGGGGGGGGCACAGATACGCAGTATTTT. The chain recombines TRBV7-3 with TRBJ2-3; 11 nucleotides line up with TRBD2. Germline V CDR1 and CDR2: SGHTA, FQGTGA. V lost 1 base, J lost 1 base, and 1 base stayed unmatched. The CDR3 has 16 residues.

This chain uses TRBV11-1 with TRBJ2-7; no clear D gene. V lost 5 bases to trimming and J lost 6 bases, with 17 bases between them. The germline CDR1 and CDR2 sequences are SGHAT and FQDESV (reference sequence). The CDR3 has 14 amino acids. The CDR3 is CASSALTARGEQYF. The CDR3 bases are TGTGCCAGCAGCGCCTTGACCGCTCGAGGCGAGCAGTACTTC.

The CDR3 protein is CASSFPHSRWETQYF. The DNA of the CDR3 is TGTGCCAGCAGCTTCCCTCACAGCCGGTGGGAGACCCAGTACTTC. The V and J genes are TRBV7-9 and TRBJ2-5; D gene unclear. This CDR3 comprises 15 residues. V gave up 3 bases and J gave up 5 bases, with 16 bases separating them. CDR1 is SEHNR, CDR2 FQNEAQ, per germline (reference sequence).

The chain employs TRBV6-5 and TRBJ1-2; 9 nucleotides align to TRBD1. Germline CDR1 is MNHEY and CDR2 is SVGAGI. The CDR3 covers 14 residues. V shed 2 bases, J shed 4 bases, and the junction held 2 bases outside the gene matches. The CDR3 is CASSYGTGSYGYTF. CDR3 DNA sequence: TGTGCCAGCAGTTACGGGACAGGGTCCTATGGCTACACCTTC.

V gene TRBV6-6 combines with J gene TRBJ1-2; 7 nucleotides match TRBD1. Losses at the gene ends were 0 bases for V and 5 bases for J; bases not matched to a gene: 9. Germline-derived CDR1 and CDR2 are MNHNY and SVGAGI (reference sequence). CDR3 length: 16 residues. The CDR3 DNA reads as TGTGCCAGCAGTTACTCTTACGACAGGGTACGATATGGCTACACCTTC. Encoded protein: CASSYSYDRVRYGYTF.

The V call is TRBV5-5, the J call TRBJ2-1; D gene uncertain. Germline loops: CDR1 SGHKS, CDR2 YYEKEE (reference sequence). This CDR3 has 15 residues. V was trimmed by 4 bases and J by 6 bases, leaving 17 bases between them. CDR3 residues: CASSKALSRSNEQFF. The DNA of the CDR3 is TGTGCCAGCAGCAAGGCTCTTAGCCGCAGCAATGAGCAGTTCTTC.

The CDR3: CASSHLMKGGAGNTIYF. CDR3 DNA: TGTGCCAGCAGCCACCTCATGAAAGGGGGCGCGGGAAACACCATATATTTT. The chain couples TRBV3-1 (or the pseudogene TRBV3-2) to TRBJ1-3; TRBD1 matches 7 bases. Germline CDR1 reads LGHDT; CDR2 reads YNNKEL (reference sequence). V was clipped by 3 bases and J by 4 bases; unmatched bases: 12. This CDR3 is built from 17 residues.

This chain uses TRBV27 with TRBJ2-1; no firm D call. Trimming took 7 bases from V and 4 from J, leaving 11 bases between them. Germline loops: CDR1 MNHEY, CDR2 SMNVEV (reference sequence). The CDR3 has 13 residues. Here the CDR3 reads CASNFPVYNEQFF. In DNA, the CDR3 is TGTGCCAGCAATTTTCCTGTTTACAATGAGCAGTTCTTC.

J is TRBJ2-3 and V is TRBV7-9; 7 bases align to TRBD1. With V trimmed by 0 bases and J by 0 bases, 12 bases remained unmatched. This CDR3 is built from 19 residues. Per germline, CDR1 SEHNR and CDR2 FQNEAQ (reference sequence). DNA for the CDR3: TGTGCCAGCAGCTTAGCACAACGGGACAGATATTCTAGCACAGATACGCAGTATTTT. Encoded protein: CASSLAQRDRYSSTDTQYF.

This chain connects TRBV7-2 to TRBJ1-2, with D maybe TRBD1 (6 bases). V was cut by 5 bases and J by 1 base, with 14 bases left in between. Germline V lookup: CDR1 SGHTA, CDR2 FQGNSA. The CDR3 runs 15 residues. CDR3 region: CASSRIGQINYGYTF. The CDR3 bases are TGTGCCAGCAGCCGTATAGGACAGATTAACTATGGCTACACCTTC.

This clone is a singleton in its sample. The rearrangement joins TRBV3-1 (or the pseudogene TRBV3-2) to TRBJ1-1; D unclear. V was cut by 0 bases and J by 0 bases, with 8 bases left in between. Per germline, CDR1 LGHDT and CDR2 YNNKEL (reference sequence). The CDR3 is 15 amino acids. CDR3 nucleotides: TGTGCCAGCAGCCAAGATCTACGAGTGAACACTGAAGCTTTCTTT. Its translation: CASSQDLRVNTEAFF.

This clone came up a few times. The gene calls are TRBV7-3 and TRBJ1-6; D is uncertain. Looked up from germline, CDR1 is SGHTA and CDR2 is FQGTGA. The V gene lost 0 bases and the J gene lost 8 bases, with 5 bases spanning the gap. The CDR3 has 13 amino acids. The CDR3 DNA reads as TGTGCCAGCAGCTTAACGGCGGATTCACCCCTCCACTTT. The encoded protein is CASSLTADSPLHF.

The CDR3 nucleotides are TGCGCCAGCAGCCAAGTACTCGGACAGGCGGATGGCTACACCTTC. This encodes CASSQVLGQADGYTF. J is TRBJ1-2 and V is TRBV4-1; TRBD1 aligns across 7 bases. The trim removed 1 base at V and 6 bases at J, leaving 8 bases unmatched. The germline V gene has CDR1 MGHRA and CDR2 YSYEKL. This CDR3 contains 15 residues.